This TCR beta chain was found in a study of shared clonotypes between healthy human individuals. This CDR3 has 16 residues. Germline assignment: CDR1 SGHTA and CDR2 FQGTGA. The ends were cut back, 7 bases at V and 3 bases at J, with 19 bases in the middle. Sequencing on ten immunoSEQ deep assay plates was performed for unsorted PBMC DNA. Libraries were prepared by immunoSEQ multiplex PCR; TCRdb keeps only in-frame clonotypes and omits some of them. The sample comprises roughly 490,000 clones, around 79% of which are singletons, and approximately 12% rests with the top ten. Only one count was recorded for this clone.

The receptor was isolated from a woman aged 40 to 50 in good health. Some clones in this sample may be carry-over from other donors' samples. What was sequenced was PBMCs. The chain links TRBV7-3 to TRBJ2-1, with D unresolved. CDR3 region: CASTFRPARLYNEQFF. The CDR3 bases are TGTGCCAGCACCTTTCGGCCCGCCCGCCTCTACAATGAGCAGTTCTTC. The full variable domain, with the rest looked up from reference TRBV7-3 and TRBJ2-1, is GAGVSQTPSNKVTEKGKYVELRCDPISGHTALYWYRQSLGQGPEFLIYFQGTGAADDSGLPNDRFFAVRPEGSVSTLKIQRTERGDSAVYLCASTFRPARLYNEQFFGPGTRLTVL.